These 11 T cell receptor beta chains share one sample of origin, sequenced in a study of blood T cell repertoires in COVID-19. Sequencing was performed with immunoSEQ multiplex PCR; in TCRdb, only in-frame clones are kept and a portion is missing. The sample has about 400,000 clones, 80% to 90% seen once. What was sequenced was PBMCs or T cells enriched from blood (not recorded which). The origin of the receptors is a man between 40 and 49 years old in a cohort exposed to, infected with or recovered from COVID-19 (not recorded which).

The genes are TRBV5-1 and TRBJ2-2, with a tentative D call TRBD2 (5 bases). Trimming removed 0 bases from V and 5 bases from J, with 11 bases in between. There are 15 residues in the CDR3. Germline lookup yields CDR1 SGHRS and CDR2 YFSETQ. CDR3 DNA: TGCGCCAGCAGCTTGGCCATCGGGAATACCGGGGAGCTGTTTTTT. Its translation is CASSLAIGNTGELFF.

The chain is built from TRBV5-1 and TRBJ2-3; 9 nucleotides match TRBD1. This CDR3 region has 16 residues. Germline trimming cut 0 bases from V and 3 bases from J; bases unmatched to any gene: 5. The germline gives CDR1 SGHRS, CDR2 YFSETQ. CDR3 sequence reads: CASSLVGQGLTDTQYF. CDR3 coding DNA: TGCGCCAGCAGCTTGGTCGGACAGGGGCTGACAGATACGCAGTATTTT.

The J gene is TRBJ1-1, the V gene TRBV29-1, with TRBD1 identical over 7 bases. The CDR3 covers 13 residues. Trimming at V came to 4 bases and at J to 4 bases, leaving 6 bases not matched to a gene. Looked up from germline, CDR1 is SQVTM and CDR2 is ANQGSEA. The DNA for the CDR3 is TGCAGCGTTGCACAGGGGACGGGCACTGAAGCTTTCTTT. This translates into CSVAQGTGTEAFF.

The chain has TRBV4-2 and TRBJ2-3, with TRBD2 as a possible D gene (6 bases). V lost 1 base to trimming and J lost 2 bases, with 10 bases between them. Looked up from germline, CDR1 is LGHNA and CDR2 is YNFKEQ. The CDR3 totals 15 residues. In DNA form, the CDR3 reads TGTGCCAGCAGCCAAGTCCCGCGGGACACAGATACGCAGTATTTT. Translated: CASSQVPRDTDTQYF.

The J gene is TRBJ2-1, the V gene TRBV9, with D possibly matching TRBD2 (6 bases). Between the trimmed V and J ends, which lost 4 bases and 3 bases, there was a span of 14 bases. This CDR3 spans 15 amino acids. CDR1 is SGDLS and CDR2 is YYNGEE in the germline V gene. This CDR3 is CASSPGRGRYNEQFF. The CDR3, as DNA: TGTGCCAGCAGCCCCGGGCGGGGTCGCTACAATGAGCAGTTCTTC.

The rearrangement links TRBV4-1 to TRBJ2-7; 8 bases map to TRBD1. With 4 bases clipped from V and 4 bases from J, the junction kept 3 bases outside the gene matches. The CDR3 has 13 residues. The germline V gene has CDR1 MGHRA and CDR2 YSYEKL. This chain's CDR3 is CASSLTGGYEQYF. The CDR3 nucleotides read TGCGCCAGCAGCCTCACAGGGGGTTACGAGCAGTACTTC.

V usage is TRBV5-4 and J usage is TRBJ1-6; the match to TRBD1 covers 9 bases. Looked up from germline, CDR1 is SGHNT and CDR2 is YYREEE (reference sequence). The CDR3 sequence is 13 residues long. J was trimmed by 15 bases and V by 8 bases; bases with no gene match: 12. The CDR3: CASHNPGQGYLHF. The CDR3 nucleotides are TGTGCCAGTCATAATCCGGGACAGGGCTACCTCCACTTT.

The V call is TRBV7-6, the J call TRBJ2-7; unclear D gene. Looked up from germline, CDR1 is SGHVS and CDR2 is FNYEAQ. This CDR3 spans 15 amino acids. Trimming stripped 3 bases from V and 0 bases from J, with 12 bases between. CDR3 protein: CASSLTLDDSYEQYF. In DNA, the CDR3 is TGTGCCAGCAGCTTGACACTTGACGACTCCTACGAGCAGTACTTC.

The V and J genes are TRBV2 and TRBJ1-2; D is unclear. The CDR3 runs to 11 residues. CDR1 and CDR2 from the germline V gene are SNHLY and FYNNEI. V was clipped by 6 bases and J by 8 bases, with 10 bases between them. CDR3 protein: CASRATGGYTF. CDR3 sequence (DNA): TGTGCCAGCAGAGCGACCGGGGGCTACACCTTC.

V is TRBV18 and J is TRBJ2-2, with D unclear. Trimming left V 5 bases short and J 2 bases short, with 12 bases between. The CDR3 contains 15 residues. Looked up from germline, CDR1 is KGHSH and CDR2 is LQKENI. CDR3 sequence reads: CASSLGRKNTGELFF. The CDR3 region has the DNA TGTGCCAGCTCATTGGGCAGAAAAAACACCGGGGAGCTGTTTTTT.

The chain couples TRBV10-1 to TRBJ2-3; no clear D gene. Trimming shortened V by 4 bases and J by 1 base, and 6 bases separated the two germline ends. The CDR3 consists of 13 residues. Germline V gene sequence: CDR1 WNHNN, CDR2 SYGVQD (reference sequence). CDR3 DNA: TGCGCCAGCAGTGCGGCGGGCACAGATACGCAGTATTTT. This codes for CASSAAGTDTQYF.